This is a list of T cell receptor beta chains from one sample in a study of blood T cell repertoires in COVID-19. Assay: immunoSEQ multiplex PCR; the TCRdb copy retains only in-frame clones and omits some. The sample yields 110,000 or so clones, over 80% seen once. Sequenced sample: peripheral blood. These receptors originate from a woman aged 50 to 60 with acute or convalescent COVID-19. Both conserved end residues are part of each CDR3. Each record gives: D gene, clone size, J gene, V gene, CDR3 DNA, CDR3 protein. A D gene is named only where the DNA matches it firmly. The size field is filled for only some rows; it gives once, few, many or a size class.

>-|-|TRBJ2-1|TRBV19
TGTGCCAGTAGTATAGTTGGAGGGAGGGGGGGCAATGAGCAGTTCTTC
CASSIVGGRGGNEQFF
>TRBD1|-|TRBJ1-6|TRBV27
TGTGCCAGCAGTTTTAATTCGGGGACAGATTATTCACCCCTCCACTTT
CASSFNSGTDYSPLHF
>-|-|TRBJ1-1|TRBV7-9
TGTGCCAGCAGCCCACAAACAGACACTGAAGCTTTCTTT
CASSPQTDTEAFF
>-|-|TRBJ1-1|TRBV13
TGTGCCAGCAGCTTAGGGTTCCCATACACTGAAGCTTTCTTT
CASSLGFPYTEAFF
>-|-|TRBJ1-1|TRBV19
TGTGCCAGTAGTATCCTGAGGAAGGACACTGAAGCTTTCTTT
CASSILRKDTEAFF
>-|-|TRBJ2-7|TRBV3-1/TRBV3-2
TGTGCCAGCAGCGGAAGCGGGTCCGAGCAGTACTTC
CASSGSGSEQYF
>TRBD1|-|TRBJ2-7|TRBV4-3
TGCGCCAGCAGCCAAGGGACAGGCTTATCCTACGAGCAGTACTTC
CASSQGTGLSYEQYF
>TRBD1|-|TRBJ1-2|TRBV3-1/TRBV3-2
TGTGCCAGCAGCCAGCACAGGGGAAATGGCTACACCTTC
CASSQHRGNGYTF
>TRBD1|-|TRBJ2-1|TRBV6-4
TGTGCCAGCGGACAGGGAGAGCGGCCCTACAATGAGCAGTTCTTC
CASGQGERPYNEQFF
>TRBD2|-|TRBJ2-1|TRBV7-8
TGTGCCAGCAGGCTTCTGGGCGGGAGCTCCTACAATGAGCAGTTCTTC
CASRLLGGSSYNEQFF
>TRBD1|many|TRBJ1-2|TRBV29-1
TGCAGCGTTGAGAACTTGGACAGGGAAGGTGGCTACACCTTC
CSVENLDREGGYTF
>TRBD1|-|TRBJ2-1|TRBV19
TGTGCCAGTAGTATAGCACCAATGGGACAGGTGATAACCCCGAGCTCCTACAATGAGCAGTTCTTC
CASSIAPMGQVITPSSYNEQFF
>-|-|TRBJ2-7|TRBV2
TGTGCCAGCAGTGAAGCGCGGGTTGTTGGCGAGCAGTACTTC
CASSEARVVGEQYF
>TRBD1|-|TRBJ1-2|TRBV28
TGTGCCAGCAGAGCCGGGACAGGGGGCGGGTATGGCTACACCTTC
CASRAGTGGGYGYTF
>-|-|TRBJ1-5|TRBV29-1
TGCAGCGTGGCTAACCAGGGAAATCAGCCCCAGCATTTT
CSVANQGNQPQHF
>-|-|TRBJ1-2|TRBV6-1
TGTGCCAGCAGTGAAGAGGCGGTCGGCTATGGCTACACCTTC
CASSEEAVGYGYTF
>TRBD1|-|TRBJ1-1|TRBV4-2
TGTGCCAGCAGCCAGGACAGGGGGTACGCTGAAGCTTTCTTT
CASSQDRGYAEAFF
>TRBD1|-|TRBJ1-2|TRBV9
TGTGCCAGCAGCCCCGGGACAGAGAGCTATGGCTACACCTTC
CASSPGTESYGYTF
>TRBD2|-|TRBJ2-1|TRBV6-2/TRBV6-3
TGTGCCAGCACCCCGGGACTAGCGGGGCACAATGAGCAGTTCTTC
CASTPGLAGHNEQFF
>-|-|TRBJ1-1|TRBV7-9
TGTGCCAGCAGCGGCCCGGGAACCATGAACACTGAAGCTTTCTTT
CASSGPGTMNTEAFF
>-|-|TRBJ2-3|TRBV14
TGTGCCAGCAGCCATCGTGTAGCGGTTGGGACAGATACGCAGTATTTT
CASSHRVAVGTDTQYF
>-|-|TRBJ1-1|TRBV12-5
TGTGCTAGTGGTCCGCGGGACGGCATTTCTTTT
CASGPRDGISF
>-|-|TRBJ2-7|TRBV6-5
TGTGCCAGCAGGGACAGATCGGCCTCCTACGAGCAGTACTTC
CASRDRSASYEQYF
>TRBD1|-|TRBJ2-1|TRBV28
TGTGCCAGCAGTTTATTGACAGGGGCGTCCTACAATGAGCAGTTCTTC
CASSLLTGASYNEQFF
>-|-|TRBJ2-1|TRBV4-3
TGCGCCAGCAGCCAAGATAGCGGCCGGCCGCTTAACAATGAGCAGTTCTTC
CASSQDSGRPLNNEQFF
>-|-|TRBJ1-2|TRBV6-5
TGTGCCAGCAGCTCTGCGCAAGCGTCTAACTATGGCTACACCTTC
CASSSAQASNYGYTF
>-|-|TRBJ1-4|TRBV9
TGTGCCAGCAGCGTAGGTGCAGGGGTGGGTGAAAAACTGTTTTTT
CASSVGAGVGEKLFF
>-|-|TRBJ1-1|TRBV7-9
TGTGCCAGCAGCCAGATAGGGGGACCTGAAGCTTTCTTT
CASSQIGGPEAFF
>-|-|TRBJ1-2|TRBV28
TGTGCCAGCAGTTTCGCAAAAAGGGAGGGTAACTATGGCTACACCTTC
CASSFAKREGNYGYTF
>-|-|TRBJ1-5|TRBV18
TGTGCCAGCTCACCACTCAGGAGCAATCAGCCCCAGCATTTT
CASSPLRSNQPQHF
>TRBD1|-|TRBJ1-2|TRBV27
TGTGCCAGCAGTGGAAACAGGGGGCTCGGCTATGGCTACACCTTC
CASSGNRGLGYGYTF
>TRBD1|-|TRBJ1-2|TRBV6-1
TGTGCCAGCAATGAGTTCGCTCTTTCGGGACAGGGTACCGATGGCTACACCTTC
CASNEFALSGQGTDGYTF
>TRBD1|-|TRBJ2-5|TRBV24-1
TGTGCCACCAGTGATCCGACAGGGGCTGGGGAGACCCAGTACTTC
CATSDPTGAGETQYF
>TRBD1|-|TRBJ1-5|TRBV19
TGTGCCAGTAGTATATCGGGCAGGGGGCGTGTGGTCAGCAATCAGCCCCAGCATTTT
CASSISGRGRVVSNQPQHF
>-|-|TRBJ2-1|TRBV19
TGTGCCAGTAGTATCGGGGGGCCCATCAATGAGCAGTTCTTC
CASSIGGPINEQFF
>-|-|TRBJ1-4|TRBV28
TGTGCCAGCAGCCCTAGTGCAACTAATGAAAAACTGTTTTTT
CASSPSATNEKLFF
>TRBD2|-|TRBJ2-7|TRBV27
TGTGCCAGCAGTTTCTCTGGCGGGAGGCAACGCGAGCAGTACTTC
CASSFSGGRQREQYF
>-|-|TRBJ1-2|TRBV6-5
TGTGCCAGCAGTCTACTGAGTTTCTATGGCTACACCTTC
CASSLLSFYGYTF
>-|-|TRBJ1-1|TRBV18
TGTGCCAGCTCACGAACGGGGGGCCGGAGCACTGAAGCTTTCTTT
CASSRTGGRSTEAFF
>TRBD1|-|TRBJ1-5|TRBV2
TGTGCCAGCAGTGAAGCCCCTCGTCCGGGACAGGAAATATATCAGCCCCAGCATTTT
CASSEAPRPGQEIYQPQHF
>TRBD1|-|TRBJ2-5|TRBV14
TGTGCCAGCAGCCAAGTGCATCAAAAGGGGGCAGAGACCCAGTACTTC
CASSQVHQKGAETQYF
>TRBD1|-|TRBJ1-2|TRBV6-5
TGTGCCAGCCGGGCAGGGGGGATTTATGGCTACACCTTC
CASRAGGIYGYTF
>-|-|TRBJ2-4|TRBV19
TGTGCCAGCAGAAAAACCCCCCGTGGGGGGAAAAACATTCAGTACTTC
CASRKTPRGGKNIQYF
>TRBD1|-|TRBJ1-4|TRBV27
TGTGCCAGCAGCCGACAGGGGGCGACGGCTAATGAAAAACTGTTTTTT
CASSRQGATANEKLFF
>TRBD1|once|TRBJ1-5|TRBV19
TGTGCCAGTAGTATAACGGGGCGGACAGGGGACTATAGCAATCAGCCCCAGCATTTT
CASSITGRTGDYSNQPQHF
>TRBD1|-|TRBJ2-7|TRBV27
TGTGCCAGCAGTTTGTTTCCAAGGGACAGCTCCTACGAGCAGTACTTC
CASSLFPRDSSYEQYF
>TRBD1|once|TRBJ1-5|TRBV5-8
TGTGCCAGCAGCCTACCGGGACAGGGGAATCAGCCCCAGCATTTT
CASSLPGQGNQPQHF
>-|-|TRBJ1-3|TRBV11-3
TGTGCCAGCAGCTTTGACGAGGACACCATATATTTT
CASSFDEDTIYF